The present TCR beta chain was sequenced within a study of CD8 T cells in Susac syndrome. With random hexamers, 0.5 to 1 ug RNA was reverse transcribed. Each CDR3 protein gets one entry after TCRdb re-called the immunoSEQ multiplex PCR reads with MiXCR. Here the sample spans roughly 150,000 distinct CDR3 sequences, 95% to 96% being singletons. This CDR3 contains 14 residues. The germline gives CDR1 SGHVS, CDR2 FNYEAQ. Trimming removed 4 bases at V and 7 bases at J, with 17 bases between. Details on this clonotype: Its antigen is unknown.

Whole-study results and caveats: The study conceded that its TCR sequencing and HLA analysis involved relatively few individuals.

V and J are TRBV7-6 and TRBJ2-7, with D perhaps being TRBD1 or TRBD2 (5 bases each). Source material: CD8+ T cells from PBMCs. The origin of this receptor is a human donor with multiple sclerosis. CDR3 sequence: CASSSRGGREEQYF. The DNA of the CDR3 is TGTGCCAGCAGCTCCCGTGGGGGTAGGGAAGAGCAGTACTTC.